This T cell receptor beta chain was documented in a study of T-cell reconstitution after alpha-beta-depleted transplantation in children. Study findings and constraints: A year had passed since transplant, and T-cell counts and diversity by then came mostly from newly produced T cells. From surviving recipient T cells and thymic progenitors came the high day-60 TCRbeta diversity observed in some patients. About two months after transplant, alpha-beta T cells reportedly came from several hundred expanded graft clones.

Library preparation (for TCRbeta) was performed with unique molecular identifiers. MiXCR, applied by TCRdb to the PCR reads, yields one record per CDR3 protein. Among some 300,000 distinct CDR3 sequences listed, around 7.1% were seen once. The J segment lost 2 bases and the V segment lost 0 bases, leaving 8 bases of the junction unmatched. This CDR3 region has 16 residues. CDR1 is SGHRS, CDR2 YFSETQ, per germline. This clonotype occurred many times. Antigen unknown. This TCR came from a female patient aged 2-9 years who had a stem cell transplant for Fanconi anemia, so the T cells may come from the graft donor. The rearrangement uses TRBV5-1 and TRBJ2-7; TRBD2 matches 7 bases. Material: peripheral blood, obtained 360 days after TCRalphabeta/CD19-depleted stem cell transplant. The CDR3 loop is CASSLEWTGGPYEQYF. CDR3 nucleotide sequence: TGCGCCAGCAGCTTGGAGTGGACGGGGGGACCCTACGAGCAGTACTTC.